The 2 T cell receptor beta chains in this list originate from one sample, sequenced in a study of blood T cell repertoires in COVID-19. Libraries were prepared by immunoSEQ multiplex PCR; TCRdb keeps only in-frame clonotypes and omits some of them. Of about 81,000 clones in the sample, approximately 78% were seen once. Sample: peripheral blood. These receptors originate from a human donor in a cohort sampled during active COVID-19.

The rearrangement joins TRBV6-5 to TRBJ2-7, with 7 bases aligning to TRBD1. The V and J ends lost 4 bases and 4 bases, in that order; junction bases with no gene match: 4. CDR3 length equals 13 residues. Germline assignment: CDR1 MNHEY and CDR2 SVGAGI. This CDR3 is CASSWDRLYEQYF. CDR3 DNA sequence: TGTGCCAGCAGTTGGGACAGACTGTACGAGCAGTACTTC.

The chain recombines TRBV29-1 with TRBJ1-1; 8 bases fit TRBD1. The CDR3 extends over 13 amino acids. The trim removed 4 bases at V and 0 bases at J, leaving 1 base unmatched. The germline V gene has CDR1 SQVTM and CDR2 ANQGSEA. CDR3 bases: TGCAGCGTTGTGGGACAGGTGAACACTGAAGCTTTCTTT. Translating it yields CSVVGQVNTEAFF.